The present entry profiles one TCR beta chain with its context. The target antigen is unknown. For the second PCR, which ran for about 7 to 11 cycles, a sample-barcoded 5' primer and a J-beta primer mix were used. Each cDNA molecule was tagged by a template-switch adaptor with 12 random nucleotides. Every individual sample yielded 2.5 million or more paired-end reads (each containing CDR3). In TCRdb, the 5' RACE reads were re-called with MiXCR into one record per CDR3 protein. The sample has under 950,000 distinct CDR3 sequences; 22% are singletons. These data are taken from a study of blood T cells in healthy people across ages. Whole-study results and caveats: With naive T cell percentage, TCR beta diversity showed a strong correlation. Long-lived donors carried more naive CD4+ cells and greater diversity than aged donors.

This CDR3 comprises 13 residues. Trimming shortened V by 6 bases and J by 2 bases, and 10 bases separated the two germline ends. The germline V gene has CDR1 WSHSY and CDR2 SAAADI. This TCR was recovered from a man in his sixties or seventies in good health. The J gene is TRBJ2-5, the V gene TRBV10-2; D remains ambiguous. Sample: blood. The CDR3 DNA reads TGCGCCAGCAGCTCAGCGCGACAAGAGACCCAGTACTTC. Translation gives CASSSARQETQYF.